The entry that follows covers one TCR beta chain sequence. Its antigen target is currently unknown. No much larger clone is present one base from it, and per-base qualities are unavailable. TCR CDR3 regions were amplified from genomic DNA by multiplex PCR using the deep immunoSEQ assay. Extracted genomic DNA from each cell subset was spread evenly across all wells of several immunoSEQ 96-well plates, with each plate serving as a replicate. For unsorted PBMC, each replicate PCR was loaded with roughly 0.3 ug genomic DNA, equivalent to tens of thousands of T cell genomes. Ten immunoSEQ deep assay plates were used to sequence unsorted PBMC genomic DNA. Purified libraries were measured with a Qubit 3.0 fluorometer, size-checked on a Bioanalyzer 2100, and measured again with the KAPA Library Quantification kit. Every immunoSEQ 96-well plate was sequenced on a dedicated single-read 150-cycle Illumina NextSeq 550 flow cell. The source study handled its data this way. The immunoSEQ output contained only junctional sequences without quality scores, so filtering could not match that applied to full-length reads. Sequences were annotated with PyIR, a Python wrapper for IgBLAST v1.9, and V/J genes and CDR3 were assigned using IMGT germline references. Reads were removed for weak V/J assignments (E-value above 1e-6), missing CDR3, stop codons, out-of-frame junctions, or ambiguous translated residues. V3J clonotypes were defined by identical inferred V gene, J gene, and CDR3 amino acid sequence. Percentage overlap between repertoires was calculated by dividing the number of shared unique clonotypes by the size of the smaller repertoire. Repertoire richness was assessed with RTK rarefaction, the Chao1 estimator, and Recon v2.1 estimates of unobserved clonotypes. The table comes from immuneACCESS by way of TCRdb, which keeps in-frame sequences with V and J called. Part of the clones is missing from these tables; in studies checked, under half for an unresolved V gene and the rest for unknown reasons. V and J calls plus clone size are reproduced from that table; the DNA served to infer D and trimming. The sample contains about 490,000 clones, 65% to 85% of them found a single time. About an eighth of the sample is in the top ten clones.

Cut back by 6 bases and 4 bases, the V and J ends lie 20 bases apart. From the cysteine up to the phenylalanine, the CDR3 has a length of 16 residues. CDR3 DNA is the only sequence kept; it has 48 bases, read in frame from the first base. CDR1 and CDR2 are read off the germline V gene (reference sequence) as SGHNT and YYREEE. The data are from a study of shared clonotypes between healthy human individuals (TCRdb year 2020). In terms of the full investigation: The cohort included a few men and a couple of women between 18 and 49 years of age. Blood TCR repertoires of a handful of healthy adults were deeply sequenced to estimate repertoire size and the extent of clonotype sharing between individuals. Different laboratories and diverse techniques were used to prepare libraries and sequence TCR repertoires, to increase sequencing depth and limit assay-specific biases. Per donor, leukapheresis produced somewhere between about 0.94 and 9 billion PBMCs. Findings and caveats that apply to the study as a whole: Because the study included only a small number of donors, the genetic and exposure-history diversity represented was limited. Only blood was sampled, and tissue TCR repertoires likely differ from those in blood. Based on pairwise subsampling, the degree of clonotype sharing among donors was expected to be affected by sequencing depth.

The donors were healthy, HIV-negative adults who had no recently reported acute infections or vaccinations. Every donor was a Caucasian adult residing in Nashville, Tennessee, USA. For unsorted samples, 85 million to 100 million PBMCs were counted, and genomic DNA was extracted using the QIAamp DNA Blood Mini kit. Blood was obtained by leukapheresis, after which PBMCs were separated by Ficoll-Histopaque density gradient centrifugation and cryopreserved in liquid nitrogen vapor phase. The chain uses TRBV5-4 and TRBJ2-1, with the D call tentatively TRBD1 or TRBD2, each fitting 6 bases. The sequenced sample consisted of PBMCs. The clonotype originates from a middle-aged woman in good health. Some clones in this sample may be carry-over from other donors' samples. The sequence in DNA is TGTGCCAGCACCTCTCCGCGGCAGGGGAGGTACAATGAGCAGTTCTTC. It is translated as CASTSPRQGRYNEQFF.